This T cell receptor beta chain was sequenced in a study of blood T cell repertoires in COVID-19. Study-level background: The cDNA or gDNA used as material had been derived from T cells, B-cell-depleted T cells, or PBMCs.

Authors' methods: Amplification with reference gene primers provided the estimates of nucleated cell counts. Libraries were prepared by immunoSEQ multiplex PCR; TCRdb keeps only in-frame clonotypes and omits some of them. Clone size and V and J calls were adopted from that table, with D and trimming inferred from the DNA. The sample lists 130,000 to 150,000 clones; over 80% were seen once. V lost 5 bases, J lost 2 bases, and 15 bases lay in between. Germline V gives CDR1 SGHTA, CDR2 FQGNSA. This CDR3 spans 15 amino acids. Participants came from some 26 US areas, aged about 18 to 95 years. Two consecutive negative NP/OP PCR tests, clearance, or resolved symptoms defined Cohort 3 recovery.

What was sequenced was PBMCs or T cells enriched from blood (not recorded which). This TCR was recovered from a middle-aged woman who had recovered from COVID-19. The chain uses TRBV7-2 and TRBJ1-2; no firm D call. DNA of the CDR3: TGTGCCAGCAGCCCGGCAGCTACCAGGAACTATGGCTACACCTTC. Its translation: CASSPAATRNYGYTF.